This entry features one TCR beta chain sequence. The antigen is undetermined. These data come from a study of chemoradiotherapy in HPV16-positive cancers. Profiling relied on immunoSEQ multiplex PCR, and the TCRdb table lists in-frame clones only, not all of them. The sample shows approximately 14,000 clones, more than 75% of them seen only once. The study, taken as a whole, reports: In HPV16-positive patients, HPV-responsive T-cell expansion tracked better recurrence-free survival. Non-HPV-specific T cells did not expand in tumors during treatment, whereas candidate HPV-specific clones and E7-related motifs did. The functional HPV-specific definition rests on just a couple of HPV16-positive patients.

Repeated repertoire sampling spanned the course of chemoradiotherapy. In germline, CDR1 is MNHNY, CDR2 SVGAGI (reference sequence). Trimming pared 4 bases from V and 1 base from J, leaving 12 bases between. The CDR3 extends over 15 amino acids. The sequences come from blood, collected from a patient who underwent chemoradiotherapy. The clonotype comes from a human donor with HPV-associated anogenital cancer. The V gene is TRBV6-6, the J gene TRBJ2-3; D ambiguous. CDR3 residues: CASSFGGGGTDTQYF. In DNA form, the CDR3 reads TGTGCCAGCAGTTTCGGTGGTGGGGGCACAGATACGCAGTATTTT.